The 4 T cell receptor beta chains below were found in one sample sequenced in a study of shared clonotypes between healthy human individuals. The repertoire was sequenced with immunoSEQ multiplex PCR; TCRdb's copy has only in-frame clones and lacks some. The sample contains under 2.5 million clones, 85% to 95% of which appear only once. The sample comprised naive CD4+ T cells from PBMCs. Subset indicated: CD45RA+ positively selected. The receptors were gathered from a man between 18 and 29 years old in good health. Some clones in this sample may be carry-over from other donors' samples.

V usage is TRBV5-1 and J usage is TRBJ2-1, with TRBD1 as a possible D gene (7 bases). The length of the CDR3 is 15 residues. CDR1 and CDR2 (germline): SGHRS, YFSETQ. V was cut by 4 bases and J by 2 bases, with 13 bases left in between. For the CDR3, the DNA is TGCGCCAGCAGCGCGGGACAGAGCACCTACAATGAGCAGTTCTTC. As protein: CASSAGQSTYNEQFF.

This clone was detected a few times. The chain carries TRBV30 and TRBJ1-1; TRBD1 is a possible D gene (6 bases). Trimming left V 4 bases short and J 4 bases short, with 10 bases between. The CDR3 sequence is 12 residues long. In germline, CDR1 is GTSNPN, CDR2 SVGIG (reference sequence). This chain's CDR3 is CAWIQGATEAFF. CDR3 coding DNA: TGTGCCTGGATACAGGGAGCCACTGAAGCTTTCTTT.

In regard to this clone: Additional DNA sequences in this sample encode the identical CDR3. CDR3 nucleotide sequence: TGTGCCAGCAGCTTAGTTTCTGAAGCTTTCTTT. The encoded protein is CASSLVSEAFF. V gene TRBV7-2 combines with J gene TRBJ1-1; D remains ambiguous. With 1 base removed from V and 6 bases from J, the gap between germline ends came to 3 bases. The germline V gene has CDR1 SGHTA and CDR2 FQGNSA. The CDR3 is made up of 11 amino acids.

DNA for the CDR3: TGTGCCAGCAGCCCGCAGCGAGCGGGGGGGGGCAATGAGCAGTTCTTC. Its translation is CASSPQRAGGGNEQFF. This rearrangement joins TRBV7-6 to TRBJ2-1; the match to TRBD2 covers 10 bases. CDR1 is SGHVS, CDR2 FNYEAQ, per germline. J was trimmed by 6 bases and V by 5 bases; bases with no gene match: 10. The CDR3 runs 16 residues.